This record concerns one T cell receptor beta chain sequence. Method: immunoSEQ multiplex PCR; TCRdb's copy keeps in-frame clones and lacks some. The sample lists approximately 2,300,000 clones; 85% to 95% were seen once. The data belong to a study of shared clonotypes between healthy human individuals. The sequencing input was naive CD4+ T cells from PBMCs. Subset: CD45RA+ positively selected. The clonotype comes from a man younger than 35 in good health. Some clones in this sample may be carry-over from other donors' samples.

The CDR3 DNA reads as TGTGCCAGCAGTTCTCCCCACAGGGGAGGGACTGAAGCTTTCTTT. Translating gives CASSSPHRGGTEAFF. The V call is TRBV28, the J call TRBJ1-1; 7 nucleotides match TRBD1. The germline CDR1 and CDR2 sequences are MDHEN and SYDVKM. Trimming cost V 4 bases and J 5 bases; bases outside gene matches: 10. This CDR3 has 15 amino acids.